The T cell receptor beta chain under discussion was sequenced for a study of cytomegalovirus exposure and HLA in healthy donors (dated by TCRdb to the late 2010s). Notes on the research overall: An earlier analysis of roughly 610 of the donors reported about 260 Gb of sequence data and 95 million to 130 million unique TCR beta sequences obtained from about 180 million T cells. An earlier analysis of around 580 of the donors used high-throughput TCR beta sequencing to judge whether each TCR beta V gene segment behaved as functional or pseudogenic. All discovery cohort repertoires had been generated on a single sequencing platform. The study used immunosequencing to profile the T cell repertoires of 670 or so subjects and linked those repertoires to cytomegalovirus serostatus. Typing coverage varied by locus: about 620-630 donors for A, B, C, DRB1 and DQB1; approximately 500 for DQA1; about 590 for DPA1; about 450 for DPB1. Donor age, sex, ethnicity and CMV serostatus were collected together with the repertoire data. Class I and class II HLA loci were covered by the typing at four-digit resolution. In a later analysis, previously published TCR beta repertoires from about 640 donors were re-analyzed and high-resolution HLA genotyping was added so that TCR occurrence patterns could be studied. To predict cytomegalovirus infection status, the study brought together high-throughput TCR immunosequencing, statistical association of individual TCRs with disease status, and machine learning. On average, around 230,000 unique TCR beta nucleotide sequences were sequenced per donor among 350 to 400 genotyped donors of the cohort, with around 19% of those sequences being non-productive. An early release covering around 630 HLA-typed donors comprised about 300 gigabases of sequencing data and tens of millions of unique TCR sequences. Because of strong linkage in the cohort, roughly five DR-DQ haplotypes were treated as single units for association and clustering. In a later genetic analysis, genome-wide SNP genotypes for about 65% of the roughly 700 donors were used, and that subset was treated as a discovery cohort. Along with the approximately 650-subject first cohort, a separate validation cohort of over a hundred different subjects was used. The study aimed to test whether signatures of past pathogen exposure could be identified by cataloging public T cell receptors. Rather than drawing on any new phenotypic data, the later analysis identified candidate immune exposures from TCR beta sequences and the way those sequences occurred across donors. Of the roughly 400 genotyped donors, over 65% fell in the genetic ancestry cluster associated with self-reported Caucasian donors. Summary of the overall study and its limitations: Some IMGT-functional V segments, including TRBV6-2 and TRBV6-3, could not be told apart with the 87-base-pair reads, so those segments were excluded. A group of highly shared sequence variants was considered likely to be a technical artifact of the sequencing pipeline. In both the original and validation cohorts, the classifier was reported to diagnose cytomegalovirus status with high specificity and sensitivity. In a later analysis, several top co-occurrence clusters were reported to appear linked to parvovirus B19, influenza, CMV and Epstein-Barr virus. Linkage disequilibrium might explain the correlated functional status among segregating V segments, but an unknown experimental factor could not be ruled out. In vitro tests confirmed that a few of the cytomegalovirus-associated TCR beta chains recognize cytomegalovirus antigens. In this cohort, only TCR beta chains were sequenced, and detectable features were limited by the absence of alpha or paired-chain data. A further reported finding was that TCR beta sequences accurately predicted the HLA-A and HLA-B alleles for most subjects in the first cohort. When HLA alleles, especially DR and DQ, strongly co-occurred, attributing TCR associations to individual alleles was difficult. The authors suggested that the approach could potentially be generalized to other disease states and immunological phenotypes. The presence/absence analyses assumed that sequencing depth was roughly uniform across donors, and that assumption may not be true. Compared with the approximately 710-donor mean, donors in an Asian-associated ancestry cluster had fewer N-insertions in productive TCRs, according to a later genetic analysis. Around 16 rarely observed V segments, including chromosome 9 orphons, were excluded from the earlier analysis of approximately 500 of the donors because counts were too low. For the cohort, immune exposure information was limited to CMV serostatus. In an earlier analysis of approximately 590 of the donors, most TCR beta V segments appeared in productive rearrangements about 87% or about 30% of the time, broadly matching IMGT annotations. Most TCR sequences were observed very rarely across donors, whereas some public TCRs were present in many individuals. A later analysis found that HLA-associated TCR beta chains were more clonally expanded and had lower generation probabilities than equally common non-associated chains. In a later analysis, most CMV-associated TCR beta chains were found to appear HLA-restricted, with HLA associations seemingly driven largely by CMV exposure. An association between a missense DCLRE1C variant and V-gene and J-gene trimming of TCR beta chains was found in a later genetic analysis and replicated in an independent cohort. According to a later analysis, TCR association rates differed among HLA loci, with DRB1 alleles showing the most associated TCRs and HLA-C alleles showing the fewest. Because HLA typing was unavailable for some donors at each locus, only the typed subset was used in association tests. In the study, 150 to 200 TCR beta chains were listed as associated with cytomegalovirus. In a later analysis, some 17,000 TCR beta sequences were associated with specific HLA alleles at a false discovery rate of 0.05.

The CDR3 contains 14 residues, cysteine and phenylalanine counted. The CDR3 DNA has 42 bases and is translated from base 1. V drops 4 bases and J drops 5 bases, leaving 12 bases in between. CDR1 and CDR2 are drawn from the germline V gene: MNHEY, SVGAGI. Notes on this clone: What antigen it recognizes has not been identified. No much larger clone exists at a distance of one base, and base qualities are not known.

The library relied on the immunoSEQ multiplex PCR assay. For the multiplex PCR, a mixture combining 60 forward primers for TCR Vbeta segments and 13 reverse primers for TCR Jbeta segments was used. The CDR3 region of rearranged TCR beta genes was amplified from genomic DNA by a multiplex PCR assay. On the Illumina HiSeq System, the amplified TCR beta libraries were sequenced as 87-base-pair reads. The original methods were these. A later analysis tallied 75 million to 95 million unique TCR beta chains across the 600 to 700 repertoires, and around 10 million of those chains were shared by two or more donors. A nearest-neighbor algorithm error-corrected the raw reads and collapsed the reads into unique sequences, merging closely related sequences to remove PCR and sequencing errors. CDR3 sequences were aligned to IMGT reference sequences to assign V, D and J gene segments. Each retained sequence needed at least a six-nucleotide match to both a V gene segment and a J gene segment. Rearrangements were called productive when the CDR3 lacked stop codons and stayed in frame with V and J; all others were non-productive. CDR3 was defined by IMGT convention, running from the second conserved V-encoded cysteine to the conserved J-encoded phenylalanine. The earlier analysis of 587 of the donors excluded sequences that lacked an unambiguous match to a single V gene segment. An earlier analysis of about 600 of the donors called V segments functional above 56.7% productive rearrangements and segregating when the between-donor standard deviation exceeded 5%. A statistical classification framework was developed to diagnose cytomegalovirus status using the catalog of TCR beta chain sequences. V and J gene assignment, in a later analysis, came from comparing TCR nucleotide sequences with IMGT/GENE-DB human TR gene sequences. Using the TCRdist pipeline, a later analysis assigned CDR3 sequences along with most-parsimonious VDJ recombination scenarios. A later analysis defined each TCR beta chain by its CDR3 amino acid sequence plus V-gene family, and excluded reads lacking a unique V-gene family. To address suspected cross-contamination and a sequencing artifact, a later analysis removed 450 to 700 highly shared, low-generation-probability nucleotide sequences. In a later analysis, a clonal expansion index for each public chain was calculated from normalized within-repertoire ranks of inferred template counts. A later analysis computed generation probabilities with a VDJ recombination model fitted to out-of-frame rearrangements, and checked the results against IGoR. Hypergeometric tests were used in a later analysis to score TCR-TCR, TCR-HLA and TCR-CMV co-occurrence, with a repertoire-size bias correction applied to the TCR pairs. In a later analysis, false discovery rates were estimated by permuting HLA or CMV assignments 20 times. In a later analysis, co-occurring TCRs were grouped using DBSCAN, with TCRdist sequence similarity added in when clustering inside HLA-allele-positive subsets. For co-occurrence clustering, repertoires with fewer than 30,000 or more than 120,000 public chains were excluded, along with roughly 5 repertoires with anomalous nucleotide sharing. TCRdb carries this immuneACCESS record with in-frame sequences only. Its versions omit some clonotypes, under half of them owing to an unresolved V gene in the studies checked, with the rest unexplained. The V and J calls and clone size were taken over from that table, and D and trimming were inferred from the DNA. Recorded for this sample are 150,000 to 200,000 clones; around 84% of them occurred a single time. The ten largest clones represent 7% to 9% of the sample.

The cohort comprised approximately 700 healthy bone marrow donors. At the time of sampling, all cohort members were nominally healthy, though unrecorded immune exposures were likely present. The donor tested CMV seropositive, placing the donor among the roughly 300 seropositive members of the cohort. Every donor gave a peripheral blood sample, and the peripheral blood mononuclear cells from that sample were used for TCR beta sequencing. Genomic DNA extraction from the blood cell samples was performed with the Qiagen DNeasy Blood Extraction Kit. Material: PBMCs. This sequence was found in a male donor in good health and CMV-seropositive. This sequence uses TRBV6-5 and TRBJ1-5; TRBD1 is a weak D gene call, 5 bases matching. The nucleotides are TGTGCCAGCAGTTCCAGGGAAAAGGATCAGCCCCAGCATTTT. It specifies CASSSREKDQPQHF.